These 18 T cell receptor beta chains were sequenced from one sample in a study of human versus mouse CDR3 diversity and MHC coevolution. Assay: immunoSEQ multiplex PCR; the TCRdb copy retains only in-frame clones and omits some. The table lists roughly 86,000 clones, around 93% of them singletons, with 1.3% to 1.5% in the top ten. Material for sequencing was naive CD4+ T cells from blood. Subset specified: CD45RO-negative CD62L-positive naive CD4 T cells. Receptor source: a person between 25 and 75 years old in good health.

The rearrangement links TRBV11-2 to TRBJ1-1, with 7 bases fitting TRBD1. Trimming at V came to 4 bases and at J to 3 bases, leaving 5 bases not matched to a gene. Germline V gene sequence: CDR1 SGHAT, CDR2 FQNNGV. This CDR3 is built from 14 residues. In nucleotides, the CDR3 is TGTGCCAGCAGCTCTACAGGGGACTACACTGAAGCTTTCTTT. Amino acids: CASSSTGDYTEAFF.

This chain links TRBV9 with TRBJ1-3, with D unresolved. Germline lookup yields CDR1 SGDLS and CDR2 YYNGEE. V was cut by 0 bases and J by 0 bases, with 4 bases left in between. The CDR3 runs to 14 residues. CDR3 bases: TGTGCCAGCAGCGTAGGCTACTCTGGAAACACCATATATTTT. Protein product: CASSVGYSGNTIYF.

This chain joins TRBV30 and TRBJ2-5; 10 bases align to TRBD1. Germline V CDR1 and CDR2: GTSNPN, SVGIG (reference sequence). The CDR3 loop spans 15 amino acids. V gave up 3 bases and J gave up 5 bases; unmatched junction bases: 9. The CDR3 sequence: CAWSAVGQGPETQYF. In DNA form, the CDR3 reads TGTGCCTGGAGCGCCGTGGGACAGGGGCCGGAGACCCAGTACTTC.

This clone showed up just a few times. Here the CDR3 DNA reads TGTGCCAGCAGCTTGGGGTTGAGGGTTGGAAACACCATATATTTT. Its translation is CASSLGLRVGNTIYF. V usage is TRBV5-4 and J usage is TRBJ1-3, with no clear D. The CDR3 extends over 15 amino acids. Trimming removed 0 bases from V and 3 bases from J, with 10 bases in between. Germline V CDR1 and CDR2: SGHNT, YYREEE (reference sequence).

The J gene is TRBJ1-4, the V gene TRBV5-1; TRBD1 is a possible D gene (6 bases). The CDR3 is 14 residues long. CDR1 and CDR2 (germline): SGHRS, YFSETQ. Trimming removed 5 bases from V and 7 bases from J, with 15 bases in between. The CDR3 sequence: CASSPQGNGEKLFF. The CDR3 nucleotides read TGCGCCAGCAGTCCACAGGGCAATGGTGAAAAACTGTTTTTT.

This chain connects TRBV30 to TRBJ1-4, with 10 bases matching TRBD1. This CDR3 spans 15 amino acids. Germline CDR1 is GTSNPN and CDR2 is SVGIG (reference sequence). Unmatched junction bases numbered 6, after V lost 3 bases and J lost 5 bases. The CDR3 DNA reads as TGTGCCTGGAGAGGGTGGACAGGGGGGAATGAAAAACTGTTTTTT. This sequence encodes CAWRGWTGGNEKLFF.

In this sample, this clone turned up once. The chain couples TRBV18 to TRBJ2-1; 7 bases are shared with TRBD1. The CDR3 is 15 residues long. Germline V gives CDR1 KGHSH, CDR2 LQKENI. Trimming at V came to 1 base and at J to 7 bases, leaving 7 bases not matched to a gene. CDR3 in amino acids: CASSPQSLQGNEQFF. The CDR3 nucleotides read TGTGCCAGCTCACCACAGTCTCTACAGGGGAATGAGCAGTTCTTC.

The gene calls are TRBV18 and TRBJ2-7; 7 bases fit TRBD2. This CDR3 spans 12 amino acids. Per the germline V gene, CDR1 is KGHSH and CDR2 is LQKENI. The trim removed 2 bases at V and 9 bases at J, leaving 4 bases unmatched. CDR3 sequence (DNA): TGTGCCAGCTCACCAGAGCGGGGCGCGCAGTACTTC. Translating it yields CASSPERGAQYF.

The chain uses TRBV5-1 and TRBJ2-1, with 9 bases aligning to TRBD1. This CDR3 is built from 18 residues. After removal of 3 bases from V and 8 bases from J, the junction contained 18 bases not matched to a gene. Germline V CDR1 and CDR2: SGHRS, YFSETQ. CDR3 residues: CASSWRLHPGQGGYEQFF. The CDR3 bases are TGCGCCAGCAGCTGGAGACTTCATCCGGGACAGGGTGGGTATGAGCAGTTCTTC.

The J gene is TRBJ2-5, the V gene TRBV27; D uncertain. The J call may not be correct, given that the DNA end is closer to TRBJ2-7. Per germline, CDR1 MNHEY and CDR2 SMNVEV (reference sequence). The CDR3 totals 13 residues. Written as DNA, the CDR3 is TGTGCCAGCAGTTTTAGCCCCTCCTACGAGCAGTACTTC. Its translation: CASSFSPSYEQYF.

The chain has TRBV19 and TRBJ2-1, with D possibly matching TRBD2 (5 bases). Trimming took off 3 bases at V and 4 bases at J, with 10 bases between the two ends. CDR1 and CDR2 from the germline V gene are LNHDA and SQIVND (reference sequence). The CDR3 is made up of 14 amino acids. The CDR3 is CASSISATYNEQFF. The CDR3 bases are TGTGCCAGTAGTATTAGCGCTACGTACAATGAGCAGTTCTTC.

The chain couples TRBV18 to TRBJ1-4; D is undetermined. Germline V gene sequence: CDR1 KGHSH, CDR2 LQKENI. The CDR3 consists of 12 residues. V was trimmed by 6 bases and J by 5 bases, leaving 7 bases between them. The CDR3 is CASSGENEKLFF. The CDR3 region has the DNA TGTGCCAGCTCCGGGGAGAATGAAAAACTGTTTTTT. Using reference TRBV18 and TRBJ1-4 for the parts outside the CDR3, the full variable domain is NAGVMQNPRHLVRRRGQEARLRCSPMKGHSHVYWYRQLPEEGLKFMVYLQKENIIDESGMPKERFSAEFPKEGPSILRIQQVVRGDSAAYFCASSGENEKLFFGSGTQLSVL.

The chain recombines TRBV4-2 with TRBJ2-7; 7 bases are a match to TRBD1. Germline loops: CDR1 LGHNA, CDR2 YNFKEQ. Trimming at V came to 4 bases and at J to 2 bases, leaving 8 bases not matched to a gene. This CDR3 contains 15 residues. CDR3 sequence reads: CASSLDLTGTYEQYF. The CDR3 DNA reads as TGTGCCAGCAGCCTAGACCTGACAGGGACCTACGAGCAGTACTTC.

DNA for the CDR3: TGTGCCAGAAGCTTAAATTCCTTAACCCGGGACAGGGCCTATGGCTACACCTTC. Amino acids: CARSLNSLTRDRAYGYTF. This chain uses TRBV7-5 with TRBJ1-2; TRBD1 reflects the table's D call only, with no check against the DNA. TRBV7-5 is tagged as a pseudogene. The CDR3 runs 18 residues.

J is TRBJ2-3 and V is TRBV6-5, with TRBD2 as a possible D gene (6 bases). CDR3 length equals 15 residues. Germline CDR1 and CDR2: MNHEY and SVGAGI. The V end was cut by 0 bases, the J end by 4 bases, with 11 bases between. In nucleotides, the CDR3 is TGTGCCAGCAGTTACTCCTTTTCGGGGGCAGATACGCAGTATTTT. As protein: CASSYSFSGADTQYF.

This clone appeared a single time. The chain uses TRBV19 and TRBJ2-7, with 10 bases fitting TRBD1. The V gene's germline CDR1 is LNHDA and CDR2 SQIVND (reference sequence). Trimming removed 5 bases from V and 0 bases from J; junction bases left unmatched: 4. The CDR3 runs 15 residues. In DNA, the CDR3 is TGTGCCAGTAGTCCGGGACAGGGGATCTCCTACGAGCAGTACTTC. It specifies CASSPGQGISYEQYF.

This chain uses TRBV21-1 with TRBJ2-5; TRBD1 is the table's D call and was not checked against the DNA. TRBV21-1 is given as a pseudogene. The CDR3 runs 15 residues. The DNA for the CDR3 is TGTGCCAGCAGCGCAGGGGACAGGGGGCGAGAGACCCAGTACTTC. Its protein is CASSAGDRGRETQYF.

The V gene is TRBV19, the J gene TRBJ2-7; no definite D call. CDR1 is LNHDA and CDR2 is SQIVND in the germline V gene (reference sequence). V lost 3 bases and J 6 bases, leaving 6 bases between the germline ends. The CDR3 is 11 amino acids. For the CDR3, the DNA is TGTGCCAGTAGTATCCGAGGCGAGCAGTACTTC. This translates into CASSIRGEQYF.